The T cell receptor (beta chain) under discussion was sequenced for a study of cytomegalovirus exposure and HLA in healthy donors. Generated by immunoSEQ multiplex PCR, the TCRdb table keeps only in-frame clones and is missing some. Among 250,000 or so clones, around 89% were seen once, and the ten largest hold under 0.4%. After removal of 5 bases from V and 5 bases from J, the junction contained 9 bases not matched to a gene. This CDR3 contains 16 residues. Germline V gives CDR1 MDHEN, CDR2 SYDVKM. The sequence derives from a woman between 18 and 30 years old in good health and CMV-seronegative. The sequenced sample was PBMCs. V gene TRBV28 combines with J gene TRBJ2-7; 13 nucleotides agree with TRBD2. The CDR3 here is CASSQTGLAGINEQYF. The CDR3 region has the DNA TGTGCCAGCAGTCAGACGGGACTAGCGGGGATAAACGAGCAGTACTTC.